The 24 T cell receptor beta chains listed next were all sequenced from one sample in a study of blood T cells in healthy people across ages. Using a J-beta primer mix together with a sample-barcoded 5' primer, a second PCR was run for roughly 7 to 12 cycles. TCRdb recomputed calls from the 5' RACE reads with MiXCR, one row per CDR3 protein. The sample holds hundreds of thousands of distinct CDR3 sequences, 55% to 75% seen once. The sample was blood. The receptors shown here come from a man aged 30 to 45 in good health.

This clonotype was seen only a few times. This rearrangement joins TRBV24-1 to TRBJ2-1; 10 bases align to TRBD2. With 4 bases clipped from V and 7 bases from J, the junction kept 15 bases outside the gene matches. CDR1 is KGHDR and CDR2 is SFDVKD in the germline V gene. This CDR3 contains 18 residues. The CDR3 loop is CATSDPPTSGLIQNEQFF. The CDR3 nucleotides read TGTGCCACCAGTGACCCACCGACTAGCGGGTTGATACAAAATGAGCAGTTCTTC.

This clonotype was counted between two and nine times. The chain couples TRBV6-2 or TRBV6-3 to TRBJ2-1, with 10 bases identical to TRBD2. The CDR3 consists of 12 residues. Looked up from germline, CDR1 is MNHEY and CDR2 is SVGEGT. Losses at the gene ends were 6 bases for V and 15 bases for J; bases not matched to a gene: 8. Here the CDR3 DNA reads TGTGCCAGCAGATTCCCCCTAGCGGGAGCGTTCTTC. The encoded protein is CASRFPLAGAFF.

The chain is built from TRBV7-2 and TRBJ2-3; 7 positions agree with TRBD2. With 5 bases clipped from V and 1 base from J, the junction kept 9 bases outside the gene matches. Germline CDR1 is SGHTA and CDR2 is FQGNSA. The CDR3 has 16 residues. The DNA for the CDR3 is TGTGCCAGCAGCCTCTCTAGCGGTCCTGGCACAGATACGCAGTATTTT. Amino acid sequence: CASSLSSGPGTDTQYF.

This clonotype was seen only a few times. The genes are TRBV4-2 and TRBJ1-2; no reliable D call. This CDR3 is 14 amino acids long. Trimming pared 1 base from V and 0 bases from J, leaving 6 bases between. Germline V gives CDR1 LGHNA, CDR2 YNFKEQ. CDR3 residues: CASSQGSANYGYTF. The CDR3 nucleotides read TGTGCCAGCAGCCAAGGATCAGCTAACTATGGCTACACCTTC.

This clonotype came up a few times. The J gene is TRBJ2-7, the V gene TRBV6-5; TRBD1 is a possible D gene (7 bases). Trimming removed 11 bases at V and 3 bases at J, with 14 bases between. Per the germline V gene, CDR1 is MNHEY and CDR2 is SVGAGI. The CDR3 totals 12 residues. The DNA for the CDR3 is TGTGCCGGGAGGAGGGGGCTCTACGAGCAGTACTTC. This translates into CAGRRGLYEQYF.

CDR3 residues: CASSLEALVKNEQFF. CDR3 nucleotides: TGCGCCAGCAGCTTGGAAGCCCTAGTGAAGAATGAGCAGTTCTTC. The chain has TRBV5-1 and TRBJ2-1, with D unclear. Looked up from germline, CDR1 is SGHRS and CDR2 is YFSETQ. There are 15 residues in the CDR3. Between the trimmed V and J ends, which lost 0 bases and 7 bases, there was a span of 14 bases.

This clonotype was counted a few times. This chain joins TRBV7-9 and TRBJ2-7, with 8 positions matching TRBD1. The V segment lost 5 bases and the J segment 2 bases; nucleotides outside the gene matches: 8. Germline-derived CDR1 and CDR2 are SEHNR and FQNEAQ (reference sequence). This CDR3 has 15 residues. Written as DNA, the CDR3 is TGTGCCAGCAGCCTACAGGGGGGCGCGGCCTACGAGCAGTACTTC. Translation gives CASSLQGGAAYEQYF.

The CDR3 DNA sequence: TGTGCCAGCAGCACGGGGCCTAACTATGGCTACACCTTC. Residues: CASSTGPNYGYTF. The chain employs TRBV7-2 and TRBJ1-2; D might be TRBD1 (5 bases). Trimming shortened V by 5 bases and J by 0 bases, and 7 bases separated the two germline ends. The CDR3 covers 13 residues. Per the germline V gene, CDR1 is SGHTA and CDR2 is FQGNSA.

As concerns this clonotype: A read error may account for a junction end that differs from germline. The chain's CDR3 is CASWYVGAETRYF. DNA of the CDR3: TGTGCCAGCTGGTACGTGGGGGCAGAGACCCGGTACTTC. V is TRBV12-3 or TRBV12-4 and J is TRBJ2-5, with D possibly being TRBD1 (6 bases). The CDR3 is 13 amino acids.

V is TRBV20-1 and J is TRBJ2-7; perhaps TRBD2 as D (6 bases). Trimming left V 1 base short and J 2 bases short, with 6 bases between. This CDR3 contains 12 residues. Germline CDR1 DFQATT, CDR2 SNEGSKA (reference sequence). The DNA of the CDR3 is TGCAGTGCTAGAGGCGGGACCTACGAGCAGTACTTC. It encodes CSARGGTYEQYF.

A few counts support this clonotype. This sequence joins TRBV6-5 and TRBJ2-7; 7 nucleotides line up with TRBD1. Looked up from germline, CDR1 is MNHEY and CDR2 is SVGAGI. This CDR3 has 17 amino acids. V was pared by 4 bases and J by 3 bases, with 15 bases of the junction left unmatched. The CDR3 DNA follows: TGTGCCAGCAGTTTTAAGGCCCGCCGGGCAGGGGGCTACGAGCAGTACTTC. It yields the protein CASSFKARRAGGYEQYF.

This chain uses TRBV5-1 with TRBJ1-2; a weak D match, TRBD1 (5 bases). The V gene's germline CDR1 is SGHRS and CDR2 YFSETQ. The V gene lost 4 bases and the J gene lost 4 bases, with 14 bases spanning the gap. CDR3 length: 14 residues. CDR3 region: CASSPGPQGYGYTF. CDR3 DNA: TGCGCCAGCAGCCCGGGGCCGCAGGGCTATGGCTACACCTTC. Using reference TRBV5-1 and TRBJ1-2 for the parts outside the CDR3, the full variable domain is KAGVTQTPRYLIKTRGQQVTLSCSPISGHRSVSWYQQTPGQGLQFLFEYFSETQRNKGNFPGRFSGRQFSNSRSEMNVSTLELGDSALYLCASSPGPQGYGYTFGSGTRLTVV.

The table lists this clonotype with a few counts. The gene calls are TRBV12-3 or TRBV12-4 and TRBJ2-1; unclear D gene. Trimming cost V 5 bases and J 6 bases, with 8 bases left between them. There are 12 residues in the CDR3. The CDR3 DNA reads TGTGCCAGCAGTCATCAGGCCAATGAGCAGTTCTTC. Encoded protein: CASSHQANEQFF.

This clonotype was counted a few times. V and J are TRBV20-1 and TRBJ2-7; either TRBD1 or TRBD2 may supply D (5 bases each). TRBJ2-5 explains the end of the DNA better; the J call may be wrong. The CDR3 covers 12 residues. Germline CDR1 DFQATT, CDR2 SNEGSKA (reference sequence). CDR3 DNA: TGCAGTGCTAGAGTTCCGAGGGGGACCCAGTACTTC. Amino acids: CSARVPRGTQYF.

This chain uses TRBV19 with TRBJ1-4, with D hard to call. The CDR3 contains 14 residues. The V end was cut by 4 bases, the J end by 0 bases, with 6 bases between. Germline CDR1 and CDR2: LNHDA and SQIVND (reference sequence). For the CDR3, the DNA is TGTGCCAGTAGTACGGTTGCAACTAATGAAAAACTGTTTTTT. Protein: CASSTVATNEKLFF. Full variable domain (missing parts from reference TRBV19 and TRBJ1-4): DGGITQSPKYLFRKEGQNVTLSCEQNLNHDAMYWYRQDPGQGLRLIYYSQIVNDFQKGDIAEGYSVSREKKESFPLTVTSAQKNPTAFYLCASSTVATNEKLFFGSGTQLSVL.

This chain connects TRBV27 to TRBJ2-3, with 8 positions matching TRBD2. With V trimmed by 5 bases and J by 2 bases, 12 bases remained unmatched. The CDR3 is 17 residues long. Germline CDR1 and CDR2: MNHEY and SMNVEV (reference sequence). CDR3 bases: TGTGCCAGCAGTCCCTTAGGGAGTAGCGGGGTCACAGATACGCAGTATTTT. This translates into CASSPLGSSGVTDTQYF.

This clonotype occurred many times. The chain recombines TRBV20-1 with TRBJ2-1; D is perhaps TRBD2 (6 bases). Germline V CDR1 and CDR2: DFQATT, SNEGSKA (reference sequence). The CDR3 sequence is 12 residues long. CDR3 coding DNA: TGCGCGGGGATTTCGCTGAACAATGAGCAGTTCTTC. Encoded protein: CAGISLNNEQFF.

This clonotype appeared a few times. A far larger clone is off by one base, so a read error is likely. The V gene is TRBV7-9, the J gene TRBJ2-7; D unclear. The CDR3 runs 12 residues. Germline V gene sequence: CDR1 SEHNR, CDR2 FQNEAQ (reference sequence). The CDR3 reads CAGSLSSYEQYF. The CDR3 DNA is TGTGCCGGCAGCCTGAGCTCCTACGAGCAGTACTTC.

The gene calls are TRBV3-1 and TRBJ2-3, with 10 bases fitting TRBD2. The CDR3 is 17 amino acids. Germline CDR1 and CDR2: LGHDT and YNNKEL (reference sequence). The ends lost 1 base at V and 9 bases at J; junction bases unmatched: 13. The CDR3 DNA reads TGTGCCAGCAGCCAAGTGATGGGACTAGCGCGCCAGGGAACGCAGTATTTT. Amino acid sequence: CASSQVMGLARQGTQYF.

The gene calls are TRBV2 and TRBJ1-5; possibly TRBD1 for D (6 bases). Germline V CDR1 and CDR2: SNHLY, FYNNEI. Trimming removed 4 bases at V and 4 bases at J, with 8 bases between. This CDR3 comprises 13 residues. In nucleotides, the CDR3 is TGTGCCAGCAGTGTCGACAGGAATCAGCCCCAGCATTTT. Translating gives CASSVDRNQPQHF.

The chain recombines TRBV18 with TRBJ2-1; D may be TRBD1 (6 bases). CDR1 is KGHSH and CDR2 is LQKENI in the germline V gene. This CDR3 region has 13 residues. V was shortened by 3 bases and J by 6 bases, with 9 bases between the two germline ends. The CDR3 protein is CASSPLTGNEQFF. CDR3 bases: TGTGCCAGCTCACCGTTGACAGGCAATGAGCAGTTCTTC.

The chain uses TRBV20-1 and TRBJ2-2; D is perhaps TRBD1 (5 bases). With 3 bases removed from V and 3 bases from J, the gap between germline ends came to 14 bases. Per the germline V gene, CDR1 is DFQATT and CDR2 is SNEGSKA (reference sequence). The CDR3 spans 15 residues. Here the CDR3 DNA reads TGCAGTGCTAGGGGTAACAGGTTATACACCGGGGAGCTGTTTTTT. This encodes CSARGNRLYTGELFF.

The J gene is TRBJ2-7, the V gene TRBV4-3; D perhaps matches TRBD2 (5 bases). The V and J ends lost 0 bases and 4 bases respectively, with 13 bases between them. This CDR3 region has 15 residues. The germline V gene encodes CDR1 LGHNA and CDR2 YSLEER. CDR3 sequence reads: CASSQDAGILYEQYF. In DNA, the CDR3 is TGCGCCAGCAGCCAAGATGCGGGCATACTGTACGAGCAGTACTTC.

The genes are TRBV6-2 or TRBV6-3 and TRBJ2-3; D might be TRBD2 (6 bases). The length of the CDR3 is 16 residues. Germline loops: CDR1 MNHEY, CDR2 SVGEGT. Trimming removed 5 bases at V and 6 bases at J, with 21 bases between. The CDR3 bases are TGTGCCAGCAGTCCCCGCGGGGCTCGTAACGTGGATACGCAGTATTTT. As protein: CASSPRGARNVDTQYF.